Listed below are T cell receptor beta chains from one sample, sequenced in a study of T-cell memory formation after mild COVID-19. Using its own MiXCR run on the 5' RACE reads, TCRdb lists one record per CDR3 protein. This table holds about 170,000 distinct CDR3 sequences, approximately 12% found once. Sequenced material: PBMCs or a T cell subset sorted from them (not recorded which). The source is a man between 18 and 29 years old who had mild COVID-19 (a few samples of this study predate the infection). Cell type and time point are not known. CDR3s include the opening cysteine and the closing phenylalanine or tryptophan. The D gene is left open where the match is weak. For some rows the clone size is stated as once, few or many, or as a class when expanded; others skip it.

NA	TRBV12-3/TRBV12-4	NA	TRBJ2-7	CASSLGQVFYEQYF	TGTGCCAGCAGTTTAGGACAGGTATTCTACGAGCAGTACTTC
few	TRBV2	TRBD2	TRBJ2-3	CASTVGASGGKNTQYF	TGTGCCAGCACCGTGGGGGCTAGCGGGGGGAAGAATACGCAGTATTTT
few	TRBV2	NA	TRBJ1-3	CASIGGHSGNTIYF	TGTGCCAGCATTGGGGGCCACTCTGGAAACACCATATATTTT
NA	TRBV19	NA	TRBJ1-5	CASSSRGQPQHF	TGTGCCAGTAGTTCCAGGGGTCAGCCCCAGCATTTT
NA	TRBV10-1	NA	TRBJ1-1	CASSEWSYTEAFF	TGCGCCAGCAGTGAGTGGAGTTACACTGAAGCTTTCTTT
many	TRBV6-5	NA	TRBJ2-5	CASSSQWSSAETQYF	TGTGCCAGCAGTTCCCAATGGTCTTCGGCGGAGACCCAGTACTTC
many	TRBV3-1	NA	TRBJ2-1	CASSHSLRGNNEQFF	TGTGCCAGCAGCCATAGTCTCCGGGGGAACAATGAGCAGTTCTTC
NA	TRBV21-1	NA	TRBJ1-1	CASSKVMGAFRNTEAFF	TGTGCCAGCAGCAAAGTAATGGGGGCTTTTAGGAACACTGAAGCTTTCTTT
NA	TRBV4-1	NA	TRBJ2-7	CASSQEVGLGQYF	TGCGCCAGCAGCCAAGAAGTAGGGCTCGGGCAGTACTTC
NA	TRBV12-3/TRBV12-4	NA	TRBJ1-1	CASSQAGDTEAFF	TGTGCCAGCAGTCAGGCCGGGGACACTGAAGCTTTCTTT
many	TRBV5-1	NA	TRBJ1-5	CASSLGFGGGNQPQHF	TGCGCCAGCAGCTTAGGGTTTGGTGGGGGTAATCAGCCCCAGCATTTT
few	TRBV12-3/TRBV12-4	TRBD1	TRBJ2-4	CASSLWDRGNIQYF	TGTGCCAGCAGTTTATGGGACAGGGGAAACATTCAGTACTTC
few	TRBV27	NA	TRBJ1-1	CASQLVGGITEAFF	TGTGCCAGCCAGTTGGTGGGGGGCATCACTGAAGCTTTCTTT
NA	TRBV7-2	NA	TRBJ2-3	CASSLNGGNGDTQYF	TGTGCCAGCAGCTTAAATGGTGGAAACGGGGATACGCAGTATTTT
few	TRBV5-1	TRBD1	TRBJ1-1	CASSQGQGAIGTEAFF	TGCGCCAGCAGTCAAGGACAGGGGGCGATCGGCACTGAAGCTTTCTTT
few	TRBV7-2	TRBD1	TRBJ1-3	CASSSTGEAGGNTIYF	TGTGCCAGCAGCTCGACAGGGGAGGCAGGCGGAAACACCATATATTTT
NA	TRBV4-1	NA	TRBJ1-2	CASSLLIGYGYTF	TGCGCCAGCAGCCTTTTAATAGGGTATGGCTACACCTTC
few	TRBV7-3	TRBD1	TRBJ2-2	CASSLTQGAAGELFF	TGTGCCAGCAGCTTAACCCAGGGGGCAGCCGGGGAGCTGTTTTTT
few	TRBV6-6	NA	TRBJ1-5	CASSELRGSNQPQHF	TGTGCCAGCAGTGAATTAAGGGGAAGCAATCAGCCCCAGCATTTT
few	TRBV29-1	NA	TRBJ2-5	CSAPEQETQYF	TGCAGCGCCCCGGAGCAAGAGACCCAGTACTTC
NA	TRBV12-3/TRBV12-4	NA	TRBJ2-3	CASSPPYMSTDTQYF	TGTGCCAGCAGCCCCCCCTACATGAGCACAGATACGCAGTATTTT
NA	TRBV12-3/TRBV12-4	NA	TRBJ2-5	CASSRRGILETQYF	TGTGCCAGCAGCCGCCGGGGCATACTGGAGACCCAGTACTTC
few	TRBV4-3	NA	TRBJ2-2	CASSQESWRTHTGELFF	TGCGCCAGCAGCCAAGAAAGTTGGAGGACTCACACCGGGGAGCTGTTTTTT
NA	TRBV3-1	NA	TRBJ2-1	CASSRPGGASVEQFF	TGTGCCAGCAGCCGCCCAGGGGGGGCATCGGTGGAGCAGTTCTTC
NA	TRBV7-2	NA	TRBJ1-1	CASGPGVDTEAFF	TGTGCCAGCGGCCCCGGAGTTGACACTGAAGCTTTCTTT
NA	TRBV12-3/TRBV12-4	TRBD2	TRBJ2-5	CASSPGLAGGAQYQETQYF	TGTGCCAGCAGCCCGGGACTAGCGGGGGGGGCCCAGTACCAAGAGACCCAGTACTTC
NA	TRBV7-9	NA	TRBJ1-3	CASSFIIPGNTIYF	TGTGCCAGCAGCTTTATAATCCCTGGAAACACCATATATTTT
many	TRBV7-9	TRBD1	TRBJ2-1	CASSLPGQGTGKQFF	TGTGCCAGCAGCTTACCCGGACAGGGGACGGGGAAGCAGTTCTTC
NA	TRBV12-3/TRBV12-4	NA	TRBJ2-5	CASSLPPMGETQYF	TGTGCCAGCAGTTTGCCCCCCATGGGGGAGACCCAGTACTTC